This entry concerns a single T cell receptor (beta chain). The antigen remains unidentified. The data stem from a study of graft-versus-host responses after intestinal transplantation. Background on the study: Anti-thymocyte globulin was used for induction in all recipients, who then took tacrolimus and steroids for approximately 3 years.

The method was immunoSEQ multiplex PCR; TCRdb's version includes in-frame clones alone and lacks a portion of them. The data contain fewer than 120,000 clones, around 95% of them singletons. The V end was cut by 0 bases, the J end by 6 bases, with 9 bases between. The germline CDR1 and CDR2 sequences are WNHNN and SYGVQD (reference sequence). The CDR3 spans 13 residues. Findings and caveats of the study: Peak circulating GvH clone levels were associated with early post-transplant HvG declines. Patients who carried graft-donor T cell macrochimerism also had high graft-versus-host to host-versus-graft clonal ratios in their allografts. Recipient marrow contained GvH clones, some of which appeared first in ileum or blood.

This receptor was obtained from a human donor who received an intestinal transplant. This sample comprised unstimulated CD8+ T cells sorted from spleen or lymph node cells, obtained before intestinal transplant. The V and J genes are TRBV10-1 and TRBJ2-7; D not resolved. CDR3 region: CASSESIVSEQYF. The CDR3 region has the DNA TGCGCCAGCAGTGAGTCAATAGTGTCCGAGCAGTACTTC.